This T cell receptor (beta chain) was found in a study of blood T cell repertoires in COVID-19. Whole-study context: Acute-phase and convalescent COVID-19 samples originated in the United States, Italy and Spain. Sample material is recorded as cDNA or gDNA derived from T cells, B-cell-depleted T cells, or PBMCs.

Germline lookup yields CDR1 LGHDT and CDR2 YNNKEL (reference sequence). V was trimmed by 8 bases and J by 4 bases, leaving 11 bases between them. This CDR3 has 13 residues. Per the original data handling: Amplified reference gene primers provided the basis for estimating nucleated cell counts. Produced via immunoSEQ multiplex PCR; TCRdb's table is partial and in-frame only. V and J calls and clone size are given by that table; D and trimming were obtained from the DNA. This repertoire shows more than 200,000 clones, 86% found once; its top ten account for 10%. One Seattle source followed patients from active infection through their disease course.

Input material: peripheral blood. This TCR came from a woman aged 45-59 years with COVID-19, enrolled during active disease. This chain connects TRBV3-1 (or the pseudogene TRBV3-2) to TRBJ2-2; D gene uncertain. CDR3 bases: TGTGCCAGCGGGCAGGTCGCCACCGGGGAGCTGTTTTTT. This translates into CASGQVATGELFF.